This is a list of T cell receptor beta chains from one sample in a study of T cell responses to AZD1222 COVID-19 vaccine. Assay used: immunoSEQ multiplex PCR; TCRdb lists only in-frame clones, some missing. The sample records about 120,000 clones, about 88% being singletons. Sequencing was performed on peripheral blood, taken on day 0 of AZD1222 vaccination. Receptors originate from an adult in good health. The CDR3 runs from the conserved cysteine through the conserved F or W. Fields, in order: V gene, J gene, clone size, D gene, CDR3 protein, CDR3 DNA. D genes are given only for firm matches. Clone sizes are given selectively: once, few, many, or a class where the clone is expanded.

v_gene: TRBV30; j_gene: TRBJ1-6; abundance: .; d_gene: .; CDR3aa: CAWSARGGHSPLHF; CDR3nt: TGTGCCTGGAGTGCCCGGGGGGGGCATTCACCCCTCCACTTT
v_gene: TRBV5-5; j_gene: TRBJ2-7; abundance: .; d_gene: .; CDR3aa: CASRTDGYEQYF; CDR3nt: TGTGCCAGCAGAACAGACGGCTACGAGCAGTACTTC
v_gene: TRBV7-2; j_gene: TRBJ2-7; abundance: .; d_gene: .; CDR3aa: CASSLAGQPYEQYF; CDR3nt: TGTGCCAGCAGCTTAGCGGGGCAACCCTACGAGCAGTACTTC
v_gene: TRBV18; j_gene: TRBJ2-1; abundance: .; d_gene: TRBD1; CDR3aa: CASSPNRGTRNNEQFF; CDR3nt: TGTGCCAGCTCACCTAACAGGGGGACAAGAAACAATGAGCAGTTCTTC
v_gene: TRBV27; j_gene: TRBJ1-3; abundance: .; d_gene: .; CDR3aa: CASSWGRGQGNTIYF; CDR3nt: TGTGCCAGCAGTTGGGGGCGGGGGCAGGGAAACACCATATATTTT
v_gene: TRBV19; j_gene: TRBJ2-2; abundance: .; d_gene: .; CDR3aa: CASSIVGRSTGELFF; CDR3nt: TGTGCCAGTAGTATTGTGGGGCGTAGCACCGGGGAGCTGTTTTTT
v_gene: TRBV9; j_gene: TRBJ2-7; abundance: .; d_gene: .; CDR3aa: CASSVAPDGYEQYF; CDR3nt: TGTGCCAGCAGCGTAGCACCAGACGGCTACGAGCAGTACTTC
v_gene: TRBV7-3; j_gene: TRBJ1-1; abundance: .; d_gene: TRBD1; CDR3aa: CASSLTGGRGLGHTEAFF; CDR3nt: TGTGCCAGCAGCTTAACCGGAGGCAGGGGGTTGGGGCACACTGAAGCTTTCTTT
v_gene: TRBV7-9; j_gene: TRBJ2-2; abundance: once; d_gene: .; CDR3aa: CASSRDSGELFF; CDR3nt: TGTGCCAGCAGCCGAGACAGCGGGGAGCTGTTTTTT
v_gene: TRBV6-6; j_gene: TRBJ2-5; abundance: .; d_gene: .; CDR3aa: CASSYSGRRGETQYF; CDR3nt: TGTGCCAGCAGTTACTCGGGGAGGCGCGGAGAGACCCAGTACTTC
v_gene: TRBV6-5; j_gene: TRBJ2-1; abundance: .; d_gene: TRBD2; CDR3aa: CASSRLAAYNEQFF; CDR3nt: TGTGCCAGCAGTCGACTAGCGGCCTACAATGAGCAGTTCTTC
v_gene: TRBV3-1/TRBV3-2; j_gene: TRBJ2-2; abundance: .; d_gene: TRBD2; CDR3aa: CASSLLAGAGELFF; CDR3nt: TGTGCCAGCAGCCTACTAGCGGGAGCCGGGGAGCTGTTTTTT
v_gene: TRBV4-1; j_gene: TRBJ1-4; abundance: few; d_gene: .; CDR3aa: CASTPTPSTNEKLFF; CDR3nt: TGCGCCAGCACCCCTACACCCTCAACTAATGAAAAACTGTTTTTT
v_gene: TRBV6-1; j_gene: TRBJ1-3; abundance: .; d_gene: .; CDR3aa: CASSERVETSGNTIYF; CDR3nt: TGTGCCAGCAGTGAACGAGTAGAAACTTCTGGAAACACCATATATTTT